This T cell receptor beta chain was recovered during a study of blood T cells in healthy people across ages. The use of a sample-barcoded 5' primer and a J-beta primer mix characterized a second PCR of roughly 6 to 11 cycles. TCRdb reprocessed the 5' RACE reads via MiXCR and lists one record per CDR3 protein. Found here are about 760,000 distinct CDR3 sequences, about 25% of them singletons; the top ten hold under 9.5%. In addition, the sample was reused for a study of T cells of mothers and their children. That source adds: Researchers report slightly higher, though non-significant, overlap in related mother-child pairs than in unrelated pairs.

The sequence derives from a boy under 18 in good health. The sample comprised blood.

The CDR3 is CASGSHSRDRVSYEQYF. The CDR3 DNA reads TGTGCCAGCGGCTCACACAGCCGGGACAGGGTCTCCTACGAGCAGTACTTC. The V call is TRBV7-9, the J call TRBJ2-7, with 9 bases matching TRBD1. Germline V CDR1 and CDR2: SEHNR, FQNEAQ (reference sequence). J gave up 0 bases and V 8 bases, and 14 bases lay outside the gene matches. This CDR3 region has 17 residues.